Each of the 2 T cell receptor beta chains below was sequenced from the same sample in a study of blood T cell repertoires in COVID-19. The protocol was immunoSEQ multiplex PCR, while the TCRdb copy is restricted to in-frame clones and leaves out a portion. This repertoire shows 210,000 or so clones, more than 60% found once; its top ten account for roughly 14%. The sample was peripheral blood. The origin of the receptors is a man aged 50 to 60 who had recovered from COVID-19.

The V gene is TRBV5-5, the J gene TRBJ1-4; tentative D call: TRBD1 (5 bases). From germline, CDR1 is SGHKS and CDR2 YYEKEE (reference sequence). V was shortened by 4 bases and J by 0 bases, with 10 bases between the two germline ends. This CDR3 is built from 15 residues. The CDR3 bases are TGTGCCAGCAGCCTTGGGGCTGCAACTAATGAAAAACTGTTTTTT. This codes for CASSLGAATNEKLFF.

This clone was detected a few times. The V call is TRBV10-3, the J call TRBJ1-1; 7 nucleotides align to TRBD1. From germline, CDR1 is ENHRY and CDR2 SYGVKD. CDR3 size: 13 residues. V was clipped by 6 bases and J by 1 base; unmatched bases: 2. CDR3 protein: CAISRQGNTEAFF. Written as DNA, the CDR3 is TGTGCCATCAGCCGACAGGGGAACACTGAAGCTTTCTTT.